Ten or more counts support the clone carrying this T cell receptor (beta chain). The antigen remains undetermined. These data come from a study of T cells in Graves' hyperthyroidism and ophthalmopathy. Whole-study context: Peripheral blood was drawn at first diagnosis, prior to all treatment.

The CDR3 is 10 residues long. V was trimmed by 7 bases and J by 5 bases, leaving 6 bases between them. CDR1 and CDR2 (germline): SNHLY, FYNNEI. Regarding the study as a whole: By a 13 V-J model, ophthalmopathy was set apart from stable hyperthyroidism.

The PBMCs studied were ones that came from 8.5 to 10 ml fresh peripheral blood. Researchers amplified the TCR beta CDR3 regions from RNA transcripts. First-round RT-PCR targeting the TCR CDR3 was performed with the HTBI primer set. TCRdb independently ran MiXCR on the multiplex PCR reads; one entry per CDR3 protein. The repertoire includes 600,000 or so distinct CDR3 sequences, 15% to 20% of them detected once, and 3% to 4% sits in the top ten. The chain is built from TRBV2 and TRBJ2-7; D remains ambiguous. This receptor was identified in a woman younger than 45 with Graves' hyperthyroidism. Sequenced input: blood. The CDR3 reads CASIGNEQYF. CDR3 DNA sequence: TGTGCCAGCATAGGGAACGAGCAGTACTTC.